Below are 23 T cell receptor beta chains sequenced from a single sample in a study of cytomegalovirus exposure and HLA in healthy donors. Primers included in the PCR were 60 Vbeta and 13 Jbeta primers. Profiling relied on immunoSEQ multiplex PCR, and the TCRdb table lists in-frame clones only, not all of them. The sample holds about 15,000 clones, under 70% seen once. Sequenced material: PBMCs. The receptor set was obtained from a woman in her forties or fifties in good health and CMV-seropositive.

This clone was detected a few times. The chain joins TRBV19 to TRBJ1-5, with TRBD1 matching over 9 bases. CDR1 and CDR2 (germline): LNHDA, SQIVND (reference sequence). The junction had 3 bases not matched to a gene; V was cut back by 7 bases and J by 8 bases. There are 12 residues in the CDR3. The CDR3 region has the DNA TGTGCCAGTATCGGACAGGGGAAGCCCCAGCATTTT. Translated: CASIGQGKPQHF.

This sequence joins TRBV29-1 and TRBJ1-1, with D hard to call. The CDR3 runs to 12 residues. Germline CDR1 reads SQVTM; CDR2 reads ANQGSEA. V dropped 4 bases and J dropped 3 bases, with 9 bases sitting between them. The chain's CDR3 is CSVVVGDTEAFF. The CDR3 nucleotides read TGCAGCGTTGTGGTCGGAGACACTGAAGCTTTCTTT.

The J gene is TRBJ1-3, the V gene TRBV9; D gene uncertain. There are 14 residues in the CDR3. Germline lookup yields CDR1 SGDLS and CDR2 YYNGEE. V lost 3 bases, J lost 4 bases, and 11 bases lay in between. CDR3 DNA: TGTGCCAGCAGCGCTCCCGCGAAAGGAAACACCATATATTTT. It codes for CASSAPAKGNTIYF.

The V call is TRBV20-1, the J call TRBJ2-5; D uncertain. Trimming took 4 bases from V and 5 from J, leaving 5 bases between them. The CDR3 extends over 10 amino acids. From germline, CDR1 is DFQATT and CDR2 SNEGSKA (reference sequence). CDR3 DNA: TGCAGTGCTAATCAGGAGACCCAGTACTTC. This encodes CSANQETQYF.

The chain links TRBV29-1 to TRBJ2-1, with TRBD2 matching 13 bases. J lost 6 bases, V lost 6 bases, and 5 bases had no gene match. The CDR3 is made up of 14 amino acids. The germline CDR1 and CDR2 sequences are SQVTM and ANQGSEA. The CDR3 reads CSVEGLAGSNEQFF. Written as DNA, the CDR3 is TGCAGCGTCGAGGGACTAGCGGGATCCAATGAGCAGTTCTTC.

The chain is built from TRBV29-1 and TRBJ1-4, with 8 bases fitting TRBD1. CDR3 length: 13 amino acids. Unmatched junction bases numbered 5, after V lost 6 bases and J lost 5 bases. In germline, CDR1 is SQVTM, CDR2 ANQGSEA. CDR3 in DNA: TGCAGCGTCGCCCGACAGGGGAATGAAAAACTGTTTTTT. Protein product: CSVARQGNEKLFF.

The chain recombines TRBV30 with TRBJ2-7; D is ambiguous. CDR3 length: 11 amino acids. V was clipped by 1 base and J by 2 bases, with 3 bases between them. Per germline, CDR1 GTSNPN and CDR2 SVGIG (reference sequence). CDR3 sequence: CAWSGPYEQYF. The DNA of the CDR3 is TGTGCCTGGAGTGGGCCCTACGAGCAGTACTTC. Based on the CDR3 plus reference TRBV30 and TRBJ2-7, the full variable domain is SQTIHQWPATLVQPVGSPLSLECTVEGTSNPNLYWYRQAAGRGLQLLFYSVGIGQISSEVPQNLSASRPQDRQFILSSKKLLLSDSGFYLCAWSGPYEQYFGPGTRLTVT.

The rearrangement links TRBV29-1 to TRBJ2-1, with TRBD2 matching 10 bases. The CDR3 runs 15 residues. The V segment lost 5 bases and the J segment 0 bases; nucleotides outside the gene matches: 4. Germline CDR1 SQVTM, CDR2 ANQGSEA. The CDR3 region has the DNA TGCAGCGTTACCTTAGCGGGAGGCTCCTACAATGAGCAGTTCTTC. This encodes CSVTLAGGSYNEQFF.

The chain joins TRBV28 to TRBJ1-2; 7 bases agree with TRBD1. This CDR3 is 15 amino acids long. The J segment lost 6 bases and the V segment lost 6 bases, leaving 13 bases of the junction unmatched. Germline V lookup: CDR1 MDHEN, CDR2 SYDVKM. In nucleotides, the CDR3 is TGTGCCAGCAGAGCACAGGGGCGACTTGGGGATGGCTACACCTTC. This codes for CASRAQGRLGDGYTF.

The chain uses TRBV7-2 and TRBJ2-5, with D possibly TRBD2 on 6 matching bases. From germline, CDR1 is SGHTA and CDR2 FQGNSA. This CDR3 has 11 amino acids. Trimming pared 3 bases from V and 7 bases from J, leaving 6 bases between. DNA for the CDR3: TGTGCCAGCAGCTTCGGGGGGACCCAGTACTTC. It yields the protein CASSFGGTQYF. Full variable domain (remainder filled in from reference TRBV7-2 and TRBJ2-5): GAGVSQSPSNKVTEKGKDVELRCDPISGHTALYWYRQSLGQGLEFLIYFQGNSAPDKSGLPSDRFSAERTGGSVSTLTIQRTQQEDSAVYLCASSFGGTQYFGPGTRLLVL.

The rearrangement joins TRBV7-2 to TRBJ2-7; 7 nucleotides match TRBD1. Per the germline V gene, CDR1 is SGHTA and CDR2 is FQGNSA. V lost 6 bases to trimming and J lost 3 bases; unmatched junction nucleotides: 5. The CDR3 contains 13 residues. CDR3 in amino acids: CASSRTGDYEQYF. The CDR3 DNA reads as TGTGCCAGCAGTCGAACAGGGGACTACGAGCAGTACTTC.

This chain uses TRBV6-5 with TRBJ2-5, with D hard to call. Trimming stripped 4 bases from V and 4 bases from J, with 13 bases between. Germline lookup yields CDR1 MNHEY and CDR2 SVGAGI. The CDR3 covers 14 residues. Written as DNA, the CDR3 is TGTGCCAGCAGTTCCGGTAACCCAAGAGAGACCCAGTACTTC. Translated: CASSSGNPRETQYF.

Only a few counts were recorded for this clone. The chain is built from TRBV6-1 and TRBJ2-7; no definite D call. The CDR3 runs to 13 residues. The V end lost 4 bases, the J end lost 6 bases, and 13 bases lay between the germline ends. Germline CDR1 MNHNS, CDR2 SASEGT. The chain's CDR3 is CASSVSMRSEQYF. In DNA form, the CDR3 reads TGTGCCAGCAGTGTCTCCATGCGCTCCGAGCAGTACTTC.

The V call is TRBV4-2, the J call TRBJ2-7, with 13 bases aligning to TRBD2. Looked up from germline, CDR1 is LGHNA and CDR2 is YNFKEQ. The CDR3 has 15 amino acids. V was clipped by 8 bases and J by 3 bases; unmatched bases: 7. In DNA form, the CDR3 reads TGTGCCAGCGGCCGACTAGCGGGAGGTATCTACGAGCAGTACTTC. Encoded protein: CASGRLAGGIYEQYF.

This sequence joins TRBV30 and TRBJ1-5; D is unresolved. The CDR3 runs to 12 residues. Per the germline V gene, CDR1 is GTSNPN and CDR2 is SVGIG (reference sequence). Trimming cost V 6 bases and J 6 bases, with 12 bases left between them. In nucleotides, the CDR3 is TGTGCCTGCAATTCTGGGAGTCAGCCCCAGCATTTT. Translated: CACNSGSQPQHF.

This clone was seen a few times. This chain joins TRBV4-3 and TRBJ1-5; TRBD1 matches at 7 bases. CDR3 length: 15 amino acids. Unmatched junction bases numbered 3, after V lost 1 base and J lost 3 bases. Germline V gives CDR1 LGHNA, CDR2 YSLEER. DNA for the CDR3: TGCGCCAGCAGCCAAGCACAGGGGAACAATCAGCCCCAGCATTTT. Translated, it gives CASSQAQGNNQPQHF.

V is TRBV11-2 and J is TRBJ2-5, with a possible D match to TRBD1 (5 bases). Between the trimmed V and J ends, which lost 1 base and 3 bases, there was a span of 9 bases. Germline assignment: CDR1 SGHAT and CDR2 FQNNGV. This CDR3 spans 14 amino acids. The DNA of the CDR3 is TGTGCCAGCAGCTTAGGTGCAGGGAAAGAGACCCAGTACTTC. Translated: CASSLGAGKETQYF. The variable domain in full, completed from reference TRBV11-2 and TRBJ2-5, reads EAGVAQSPRYKIIEKRQSVAFWCNPISGHATLYWYQQILGQGPKLLIQFQNNGVVDDSQLPKDRFSAERLKGVDSTLKIQPAKLEDSAVYLCASSLGAGKETQYFGPGTRLLVL.

The J gene is TRBJ1-1, the V gene TRBV29-1; D possibly corresponds to TRBD1 (5 bases). The CDR3 is 13 amino acids. V was shortened by 4 bases and J by 7 bases, with 16 bases between the two germline ends. The germline V gene encodes CDR1 SQVTM and CDR2 ANQGSEA. The CDR3, as DNA: TGCAGCGTTGTGGGACTCTCAGTCGATGAAGCTTTCTTT. Translating it yields CSVVGLSVDEAFF.

The chain has TRBV29-1 and TRBJ1-1; D remains ambiguous. CDR1 and CDR2 (germline): SQVTM, ANQGSEA. The CDR3 runs 12 residues. Trimming left V 6 bases short and J 5 bases short, with 13 bases between. The DNA of the CDR3 is TGCAGCGTGCAAATACTCGGGACTGAAGCTTTCTTT. Amino acids: CSVQILGTEAFF.

The rearrangement links TRBV13 to TRBJ2-4; 9 nucleotides line up with TRBD2. The trim removed 5 bases at V and 5 bases at J, leaving 1 base unmatched. The CDR3 totals 13 residues. Per germline, CDR1 PRHDT and CDR2 FYEKMQ (reference sequence). As DNA, the CDR3 is TGTGCCAGCAGCCGCGGGAGGGAAAACATTCAGTACTTC. The encoded protein is CASSRGRENIQYF.

J is TRBJ1-2 and V is TRBV7-2; D not resolved. With 5 bases removed from V and 5 bases from J, the gap between germline ends came to 9 bases. This CDR3 contains 12 residues. The germline gives CDR1 SGHTA, CDR2 FQGNSA. CDR3 sequence reads: CASSAHSYGYTF. In DNA form, the CDR3 reads TGTGCCAGCAGCGCCCACAGTTATGGCTACACCTTC.

The chain employs TRBV9 and TRBJ2-1; D is perhaps TRBD2 (6 bases). CDR3 length: 13 residues. Germline V lookup: CDR1 SGDLS, CDR2 YYNGEE. Between the trimmed V and J ends, which lost 3 bases and 7 bases, there was a span of 11 bases. The CDR3 DNA reads TGTGCCAGCAGCGGCGAACGGGAGAATGAGCAGTTCTTC. Protein: CASSGERENEQFF.

The chain employs TRBV6-5 and TRBJ2-7, with D possibly matching TRBD2 (6 bases). V was clipped by 2 bases and J by 0 bases, with 8 bases between them. Germline assignment: CDR1 MNHEY and CDR2 SVGAGI. The CDR3 is made up of 14 amino acids. CDR3 in amino acids: CASSYRETSYEQYF. CDR3 nucleotide sequence: TGTGCCAGCAGTTACCGGGAGACCTCCTACGAGCAGTACTTC.